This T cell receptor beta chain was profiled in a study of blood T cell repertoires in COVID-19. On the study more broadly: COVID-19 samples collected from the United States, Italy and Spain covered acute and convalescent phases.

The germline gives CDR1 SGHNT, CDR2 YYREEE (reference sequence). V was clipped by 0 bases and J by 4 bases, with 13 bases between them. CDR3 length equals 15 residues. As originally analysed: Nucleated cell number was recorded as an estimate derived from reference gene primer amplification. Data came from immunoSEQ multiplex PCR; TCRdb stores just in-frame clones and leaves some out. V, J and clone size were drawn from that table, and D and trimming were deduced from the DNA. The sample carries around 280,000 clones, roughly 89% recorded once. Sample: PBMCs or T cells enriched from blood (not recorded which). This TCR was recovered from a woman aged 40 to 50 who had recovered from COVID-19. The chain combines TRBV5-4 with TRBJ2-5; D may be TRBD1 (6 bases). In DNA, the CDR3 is TGTGCCAGCAGCTTGGACCCGGGACAAATAGAGACCCAGTACTTC. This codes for CASSLDPGQIETQYF.